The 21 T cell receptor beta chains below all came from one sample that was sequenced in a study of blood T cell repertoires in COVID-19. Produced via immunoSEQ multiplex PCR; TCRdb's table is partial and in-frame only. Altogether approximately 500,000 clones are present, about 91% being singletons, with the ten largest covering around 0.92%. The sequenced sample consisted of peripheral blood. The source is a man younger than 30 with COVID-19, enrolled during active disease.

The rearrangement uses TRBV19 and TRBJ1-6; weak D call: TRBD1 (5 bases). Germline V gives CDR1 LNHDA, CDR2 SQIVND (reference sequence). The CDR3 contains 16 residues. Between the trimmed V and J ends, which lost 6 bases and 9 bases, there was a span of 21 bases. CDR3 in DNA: TGTGCCAGTAGAACTCCTAGATGGGGGGTCGGTTCACCCCTCCACTTT. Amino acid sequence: CASRTPRWGVGSPLHF.

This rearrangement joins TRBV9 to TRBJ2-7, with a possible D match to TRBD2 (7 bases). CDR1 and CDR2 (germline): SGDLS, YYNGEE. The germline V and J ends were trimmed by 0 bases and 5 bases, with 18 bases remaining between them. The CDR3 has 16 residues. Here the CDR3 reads CASSVARGGGSNEQYF. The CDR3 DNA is TGTGCCAGCAGCGTAGCAAGGGGGGGCGGGAGTAACGAGCAGTACTTC.

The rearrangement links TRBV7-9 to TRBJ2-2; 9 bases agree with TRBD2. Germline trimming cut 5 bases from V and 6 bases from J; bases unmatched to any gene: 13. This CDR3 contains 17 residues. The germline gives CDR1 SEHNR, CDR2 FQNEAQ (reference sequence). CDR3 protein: CASSPSPGLAGSGELFF. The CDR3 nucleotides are TGTGCCAGCAGCCCCTCTCCGGGGCTAGCGGGATCCGGGGAGCTGTTTTTT.

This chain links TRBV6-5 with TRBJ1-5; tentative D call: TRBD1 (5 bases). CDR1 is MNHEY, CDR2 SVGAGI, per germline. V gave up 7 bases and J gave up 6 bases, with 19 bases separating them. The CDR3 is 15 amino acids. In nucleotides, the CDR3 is TGTGCCAGCACGCCGACAGCACTAGCAATTCAGCCCCAGCATTTT. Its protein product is CASTPTALAIQPQHF.

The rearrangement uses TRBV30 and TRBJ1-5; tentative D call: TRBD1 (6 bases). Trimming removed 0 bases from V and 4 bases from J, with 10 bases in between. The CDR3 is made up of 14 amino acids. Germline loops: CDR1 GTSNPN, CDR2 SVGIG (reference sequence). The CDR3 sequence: CAWSVGTTNQPQHF. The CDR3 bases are TGTGCCTGGAGTGTAGGGACAACTAATCAGCCCCAGCATTTT.

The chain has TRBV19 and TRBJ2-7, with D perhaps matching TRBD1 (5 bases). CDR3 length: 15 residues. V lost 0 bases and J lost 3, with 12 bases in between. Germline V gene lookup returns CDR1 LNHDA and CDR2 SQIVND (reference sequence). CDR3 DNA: TGTGCCAGTAGTATAGATCTATTCGACAGCTACGAGCAGTACTTC. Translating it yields CASSIDLFDSYEQYF.

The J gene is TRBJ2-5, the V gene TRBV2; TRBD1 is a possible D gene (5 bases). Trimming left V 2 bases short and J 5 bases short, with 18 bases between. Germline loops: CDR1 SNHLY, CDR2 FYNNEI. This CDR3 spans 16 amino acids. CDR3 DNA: TGTGCCAGCAGTGAAAGGGGCTTTGGGGCTGGGGAGACCCAGTACTTC. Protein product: CASSERGFGAGETQYF.

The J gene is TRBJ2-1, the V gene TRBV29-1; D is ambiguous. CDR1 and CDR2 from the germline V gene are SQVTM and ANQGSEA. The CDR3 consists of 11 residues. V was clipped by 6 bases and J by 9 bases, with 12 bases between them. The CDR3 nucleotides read TGCAGCGTCTTGCTTCCGGGTGAGCAGTTCTTC. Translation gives CSVLLPGEQFF.

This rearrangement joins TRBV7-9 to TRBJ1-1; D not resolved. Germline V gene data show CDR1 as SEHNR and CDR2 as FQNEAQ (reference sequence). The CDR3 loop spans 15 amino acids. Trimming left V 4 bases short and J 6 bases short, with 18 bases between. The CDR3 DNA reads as TGTGCCAGCAGCTCAGGCCGCCGGGAGCTACCTGAAGCTTTCTTT. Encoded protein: CASSSGRRELPEAFF.

The CDR3 is CSVAPWRGPQETQYF. CDR3 DNA sequence: TGCAGCGTAGCCCCCTGGCGGGGGCCCCAAGAGACCCAGTACTTC. The rearrangement joins TRBV29-1 to TRBJ2-5; weak D call: TRBD2 (7 bases). The V end lost 6 bases, the J end lost 1 base, and 18 bases lay between the germline ends. Germline loops: CDR1 SQVTM, CDR2 ANQGSEA. CDR3 size: 15 residues.

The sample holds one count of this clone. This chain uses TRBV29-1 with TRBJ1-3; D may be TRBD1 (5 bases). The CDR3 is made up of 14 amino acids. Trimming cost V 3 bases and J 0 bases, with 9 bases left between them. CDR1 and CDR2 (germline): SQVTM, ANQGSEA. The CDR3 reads CSVDLQASGNTIYF. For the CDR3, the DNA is TGCAGCGTTGATCTACAGGCCTCTGGAAACACCATATATTTT.

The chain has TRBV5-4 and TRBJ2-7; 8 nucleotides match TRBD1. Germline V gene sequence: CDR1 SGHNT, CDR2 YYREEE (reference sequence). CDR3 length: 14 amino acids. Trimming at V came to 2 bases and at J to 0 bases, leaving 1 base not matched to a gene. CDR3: CASSFGQGSYEQYF. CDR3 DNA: TGTGCCAGCAGCTTTGGACAGGGCTCCTACGAGCAGTACTTC.

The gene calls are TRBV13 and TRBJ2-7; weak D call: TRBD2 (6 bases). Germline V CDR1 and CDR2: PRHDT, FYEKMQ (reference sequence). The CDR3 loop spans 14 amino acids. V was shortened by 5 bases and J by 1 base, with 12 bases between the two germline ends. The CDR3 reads CASSKSGLSYEQYF. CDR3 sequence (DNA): TGTGCCAGCAGCAAATCGGGACTTTCCTACGAGCAGTACTTC.

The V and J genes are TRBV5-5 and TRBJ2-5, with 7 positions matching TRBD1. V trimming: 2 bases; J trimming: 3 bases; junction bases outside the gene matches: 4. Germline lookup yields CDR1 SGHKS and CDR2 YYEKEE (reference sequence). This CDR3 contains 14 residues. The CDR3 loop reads CASSFLGQEETQYF. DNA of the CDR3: TGTGCCAGCAGCTTCTTAGGACAGGAAGAGACCCAGTACTTC.

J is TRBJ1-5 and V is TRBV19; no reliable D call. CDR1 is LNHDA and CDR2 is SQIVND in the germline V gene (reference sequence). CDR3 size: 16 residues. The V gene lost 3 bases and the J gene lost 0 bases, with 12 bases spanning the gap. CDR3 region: CASSIPTGSSNQPQHF. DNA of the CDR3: TGTGCCAGTAGTATCCCGACGGGGAGTAGCAATCAGCCCCAGCATTTT. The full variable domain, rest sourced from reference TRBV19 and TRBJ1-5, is DGGITQSPKYLFRKEGQNVTLSCEQNLNHDAMYWYRQDPGQGLRLIYYSQIVNDFQKGDIAEGYSVSREKKESFPLTVTSAQKNPTAFYLCASSIPTGSSNQPQHFGDGTRLSIL.

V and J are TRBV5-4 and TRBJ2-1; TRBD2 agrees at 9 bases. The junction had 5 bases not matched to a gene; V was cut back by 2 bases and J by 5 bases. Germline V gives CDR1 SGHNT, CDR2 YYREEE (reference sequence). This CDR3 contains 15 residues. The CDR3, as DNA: TGTGCCAGCAGCTTTCTAGCGGGACCTGACAATGAGCAGTTCTTC. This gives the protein CASSFLAGPDNEQFF.

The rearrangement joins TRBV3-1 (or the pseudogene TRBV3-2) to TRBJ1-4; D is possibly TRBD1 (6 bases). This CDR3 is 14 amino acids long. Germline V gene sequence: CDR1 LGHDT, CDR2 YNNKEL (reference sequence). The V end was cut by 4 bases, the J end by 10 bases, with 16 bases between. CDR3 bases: TGTGCCAGCAGCCCGGACAGACTGAATTTAAAACTGTTTTTT. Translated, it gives CASSPDRLNLKLFF.

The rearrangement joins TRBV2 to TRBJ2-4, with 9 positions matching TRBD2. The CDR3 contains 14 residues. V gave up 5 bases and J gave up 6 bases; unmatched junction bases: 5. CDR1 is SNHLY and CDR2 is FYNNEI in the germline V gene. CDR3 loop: CASSKSTSGNIQYF. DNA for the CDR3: TGTGCCAGCAGTAAGTCGACTAGCGGAAACATTCAGTACTTC.

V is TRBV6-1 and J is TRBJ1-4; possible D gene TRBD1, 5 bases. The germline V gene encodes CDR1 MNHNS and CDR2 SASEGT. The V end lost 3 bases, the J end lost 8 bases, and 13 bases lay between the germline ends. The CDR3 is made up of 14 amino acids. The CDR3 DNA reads TGTGCCAGCAGTGATAGGGGTTTTAAGGAAAAACTGTTTTTT. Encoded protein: CASSDRGFKEKLFF.

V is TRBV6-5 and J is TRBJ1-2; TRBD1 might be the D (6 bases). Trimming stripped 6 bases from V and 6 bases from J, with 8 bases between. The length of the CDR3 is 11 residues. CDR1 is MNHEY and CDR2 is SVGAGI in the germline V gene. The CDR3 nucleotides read TGTGCCAGCAGACAGGGAAATGGCTACACCTTC. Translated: CASRQGNGYTF.

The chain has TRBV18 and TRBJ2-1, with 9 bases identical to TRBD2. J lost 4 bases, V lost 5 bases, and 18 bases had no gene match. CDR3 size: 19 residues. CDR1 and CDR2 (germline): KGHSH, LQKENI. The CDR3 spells CASSSKEDRPGLAYNEQFF. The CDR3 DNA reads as TGTGCCAGCTCATCTAAGGAAGACAGACCGGGACTAGCTTACAATGAGCAGTTCTTC.